Shown below are 17 T cell receptor beta chains from a single sample sequenced in a study of blood T cells in healthy people across ages. Sample-barcoded 5' priming and a J-beta primer mix drove a second PCR of about 6 to 12 cycles. TCRdb recomputed calls from the 5' RACE reads with MiXCR, one row per CDR3 protein. The sample lists about 590,000 distinct CDR3 sequences; roughly 30% were seen once. The sample was blood. The receptors derive from a woman of 80 years or more in good health.

Ten or more counts support this clonotype. The V call is TRBV6-2 or TRBV6-3, the J call TRBJ2-1; D remains ambiguous. V was pared by 0 bases and J by 7 bases, with 4 bases between. The CDR3 length is 12 residues. Germline CDR1 MNHEY, CDR2 SVGEGT. The CDR3, as DNA: TGTGCCAGCAGTTACTCTGTGAATGAGCAGTTCTTC. Protein product: CASSYSVNEQFF.

Concerning this clonotype: Being one base from a much bigger clone, this may be a read error. The chain uses TRBV5-1 and TRBJ2-3, with TRBD1 as a possible D gene (6 bases). Per germline, CDR1 SGHRS and CDR2 YFSETQ. The CDR3 sequence is 14 residues long. CDR3 loop: CASSLKGVTDTRYF. CDR3 coding DNA: TGCGCCAGCAGCTTAAAGGGGGTCACAGATACGCGGTATTTT.

The chain has TRBV4-2 and TRBJ1-5, with unresolved D. The V end was cut by 0 bases, the J end by 0 bases, with 9 bases between. Germline CDR1 is LGHNA and CDR2 is YNFKEQ. The CDR3 contains 16 residues. The CDR3: CASSQDHGVSNQPQHF. The CDR3 coding sequence is TGTGCCAGCAGCCAAGATCACGGGGTTAGCAATCAGCCCCAGCATTTT.

DNA for the CDR3: TGTGCCAGCAGGAAAGAGGGCTTCGCGGATGAGACCCAGTACTTC. Encoded protein: CASRKEGFADETQYF. This chain joins TRBV7-9 and TRBJ2-5; D may be TRBD2 (5 bases). The CDR3 runs to 15 residues. Germline assignment: CDR1 SEHNR and CDR2 FQNEAQ (reference sequence). Between the trimmed V and J ends, which lost 6 bases and 5 bases, there was a span of 19 bases.

This clonotype was seen ten or more times. The chain is built from TRBV12-3 or TRBV12-4 and TRBJ1-6; D is ambiguous. V was cut by 8 bases and J by 9 bases, with 8 bases left in between. The CDR3 is 11 amino acids. The CDR3 loop reads CASRGSSPLHF. As DNA, the CDR3 is TGTGCCAGCCGGGGTAGTTCACCCCTCCACTTT.

The rearrangement joins TRBV5-1 to TRBJ2-7; TRBD1 matches at 10 bases. Trimming at V came to 3 bases and at J to 10 bases, leaving 13 bases not matched to a gene. In germline, CDR1 is SGHRS, CDR2 YFSETQ. The CDR3 runs to 15 residues. CDR3 protein: CASSSGDRGRYGQYF. CDR3 nucleotide sequence: TGCGCCAGCAGCTCGGGGGACAGGGGAAGGTACGGACAGTACTTC. Filled out from reference TRBV5-1 and TRBJ2-7, the complete variable domain reads KAGVTQTPRYLIKTRGQQVTLSCSPISGHRSVSWYQQTPGQGLQFLFEYFSETQRNKGNFPGRFSGRQFSNSRSEMNVSTLELGDSALYLCASSSGDRGRYGQYFGPGTRLTVT.

This clonotype was recorded many times. This chain joins TRBV7-3 and TRBJ2-1; 8 nucleotides line up with TRBD1. Trimming cost V 5 bases and J 6 bases; bases outside gene matches: 9. The CDR3 runs 15 residues. CDR1 and CDR2 (germline): SGHTA, FQGTGA. CDR3 bases: TGTGCCAGCAGCCGAGAAGGACAGGGCGGCAATGAGCAGTTCTTC. Residues: CASSREGQGGNEQFF.

This clonotype appeared a few times. The gene calls are TRBV7-9 and TRBJ1-1, with TRBD1 as a possible D gene (5 bases). The CDR3 loop spans 15 amino acids. The germline V gene has CDR1 SEHNR and CDR2 FQNEAQ (reference sequence). The V and J ends lost 1 base and 5 bases respectively, with 14 bases between them. CDR3 protein: CASSLERGGGTEAFF. DNA of the CDR3: TGTGCCAGCAGCTTAGAGCGGGGCGGAGGGACTGAAGCTTTCTTT.

This clonotype was found many times. This rearrangement joins TRBV11-2 to TRBJ2-7, with TRBD2 identical over 8 bases. This CDR3 is 14 amino acids long. The germline V gene encodes CDR1 SGHAT and CDR2 FQNNGV. V shed 5 bases, J shed 0 bases, and the junction held 3 bases outside the gene matches. In DNA, the CDR3 is TGTGCCAGCAGCCCGGGGGGGAGCTCCTACGAGCAGTACTTC. Residues: CASSPGGSSYEQYF.

This clonotype has more than one count but fewer than ten. The rearrangement links TRBV27 to TRBJ1-1, with a possible D match to TRBD1 (5 bases). CDR1 and CDR2 (germline): MNHEY, SMNVEV (reference sequence). The CDR3 totals 15 residues. V gave up 1 base and J gave up 2 bases, with 11 bases separating them. The CDR3 loop is CASSLFRGTNTEAFF. DNA of the CDR3: TGTGCCAGCAGTTTATTTAGGGGAACCAACACTGAAGCTTTCTTT.

This clonotype showed up many times. V and J are TRBV29-1 and TRBJ2-3; D is ambiguous. Between the trimmed V and J ends, which lost 6 bases and 4 bases, there was a span of 14 bases. The CDR3 length is 13 residues. Germline V lookup: CDR1 SQVTM, CDR2 ANQGSEA. The CDR3 bases are TGCAGCGTCAGGACCTCTGGAGCAGATACGCAGTATTTT. Translation: CSVRTSGADTQYF.

On this clonotype itself: A much larger clone sits a single nucleotide away, making a read error possible. The chain couples TRBV9 to TRBJ1-2; D remains ambiguous. CDR3 length equals 15 residues. V lost 0 bases to trimming and J lost 8 bases, with 17 bases between them. Germline CDR1 is SGDLS and CDR2 is YYNGEE. The CDR3 DNA reads TGTGCCAGCAGCGTAGGGGAGGGTGCAGGTCCGGGCTACACCTTC. This sequence encodes CASSVGEGAGPGYTF.

On this clonotype: Since a much larger clone is just one base distant, this may be a read error. The CDR3 protein is CASTSGGAGDNEQYF. Here the CDR3 DNA reads TGTGCCAGCACTTCCGGGGGGGCCGGTGACAATGAGCAGTACTTC. The chain uses TRBV4-2 and TRBJ2-5, with 8 positions matching TRBD2. Germline V gene lookup returns CDR1 LGHNA and CDR2 YNFKEQ. The CDR3 spans 15 residues. The trim removed 7 bases at V and 11 bases at J, leaving 18 bases unmatched.

About this clonotype: This may be a read error: a much more frequent sequence differs by one nucleotide. V and J are TRBV6-2 or TRBV6-3 and TRBJ2-3; 9 bases match TRBD1. The CDR3 consists of 16 residues. In germline, CDR1 is MNHEY, CDR2 SVGEGT. The V segment lost 6 bases and the J segment 0 bases; nucleotides outside the gene matches: 7. This chain's CDR3 is CASSPGQGTSTDTQYF. Written as DNA, the CDR3 is TGTGCCAGCAGCCCGGGACAGGGTACTAGCACAGATACGCAGTATTTT.

The rearrangement joins TRBV20-1 to TRBJ2-1; TRBD2 might be the D (6 bases). CDR1 DFQATT and CDR2 SNEGSKA come from the germline V gene (reference sequence). The CDR3 is made up of 11 amino acids. Trimming stripped 6 bases from V and 12 bases from J, with 15 bases between. In DNA, the CDR3 is TGCAGTGCCCCGACTAGTTACTGGCAGTTCTTC. Amino acids: CSAPTSYWQFF.

This clonotype was seen a few times. Just one base apart from a much larger clone, this may be a read error. The chain carries TRBV6-1 and TRBJ2-1; either TRBD1 or TRBD2 may supply D (5 bases each). The CDR3 consists of 17 residues. The germline V gene encodes CDR1 MNHNS and CDR2 SASEGT. Trimming cost V 7 bases and J 6 bases, with 25 bases left between them. CDR3 DNA: TGTGCCAGCAACCCGCGGTTGGGGAGAGGGGTGGGCAATGAGCAGTTCTTC. Its protein product is CASNPRLGRGVGNEQFF.

This clonotype was picked up many times. The chain has TRBV20-1 and TRBJ1-1; 9 positions match TRBD1. CDR1 DFQATT and CDR2 SNEGSKA come from the germline V gene (reference sequence). The CDR3 runs 15 residues. Trimming cost V 1 base and J 7 bases; bases outside gene matches: 10. CDR3 sequence: CSARAGTGYWDEAFF. The CDR3 DNA sequence: TGCAGTGCTAGAGCCGGGACAGGGTACTGGGATGAAGCTTTCTTT.